This T cell receptor beta chain came from a study of shared clonotypes between healthy human individuals. The sample holds one count of this clone. The antigen remains undetermined. Germline V gives CDR1 SEHNR, CDR2 FQNEAQ (reference sequence). V lost 1 base to trimming and J lost 4 bases, with 10 bases between them. The CDR3 has 15 amino acids. The method was immunoSEQ multiplex PCR; TCRdb's version includes in-frame clones alone and lacks a portion of them. The data hold 2 million or so clones, with 85% to 95% observed a single time. Study-wide results and caveats: Donor scarcity curtailed the genetic and exposure-history diversity represented herein.

The chain combines TRBV7-9 with TRBJ2-2, with no clear D. The source is a man aged 18 to 30 in good health. Source material: naive CD4+ T cells sorted from blood. Subset of the sample: CD45RA+ positively selected. This chain's CDR3 is CASSLVGAVTGELFF. The CDR3 DNA reads TGTGCCAGCAGCTTAGTGGGTGCGGTCACCGGGGAGCTGTTTTTT.